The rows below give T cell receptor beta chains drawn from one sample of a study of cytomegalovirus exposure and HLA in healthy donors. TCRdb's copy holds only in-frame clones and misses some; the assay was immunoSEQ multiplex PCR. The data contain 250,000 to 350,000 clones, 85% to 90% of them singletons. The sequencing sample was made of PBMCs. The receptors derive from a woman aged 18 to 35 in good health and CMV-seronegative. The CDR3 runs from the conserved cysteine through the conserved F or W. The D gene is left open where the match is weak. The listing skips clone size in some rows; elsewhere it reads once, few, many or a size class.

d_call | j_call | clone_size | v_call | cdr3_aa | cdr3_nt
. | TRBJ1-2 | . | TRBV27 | CASSLYAGTASIDTYGYTF | TGTGCCAGCAGTTTATATGCGGGGACGGCTTCCATAGATACCTATGGCTACACCTTC
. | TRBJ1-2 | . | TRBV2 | CASGQSNYGYTF | TGTGCCAGCGGGCAAAGTAACTATGGCTACACCTTC
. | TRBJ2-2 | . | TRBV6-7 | CASTSRRLANTGELFF | TGTGCCAGCACCTCTAGGAGGTTAGCGAACACCGGGGAGCTGTTTTTT
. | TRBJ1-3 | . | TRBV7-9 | CSSSLFFAGNTIYF | TGTTCCAGCAGCTTATTTTTCGCGGGAAACACCATATATTTT
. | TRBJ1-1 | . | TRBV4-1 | CASSHPTGVNTEAFF | TGCGCCAGCAGCCATCCCACAGGAGTAAACACTGAAGCTTTCTTT
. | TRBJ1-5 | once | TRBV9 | CASSVGGGRYQPQHF | TGTGCCAGCAGCGTTGGGGGGGGGAGGTATCAGCCCCAGCATTTT
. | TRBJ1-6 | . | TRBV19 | CASSGLGANSPLHF | TGTGCCAGTAGTGGTCTGGGGGCAAATTCACCCCTCCACTTT
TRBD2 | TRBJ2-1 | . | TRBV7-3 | CASSLNGGAFEQFF | TGTGCCAGCAGCTTAAACGGGGGGGCCTTTGAGCAGTTCTTC
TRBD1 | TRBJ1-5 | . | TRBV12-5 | CASGRLGGQPQHF | TGTGCTAGTGGAAGACTAGGGGGCCAGCCCCAGCATTTT
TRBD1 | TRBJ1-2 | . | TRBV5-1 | CASSLQGANYGYTF | TGCGCCAGCAGCTTGCAGGGGGCCAACTATGGCTACACCTTC
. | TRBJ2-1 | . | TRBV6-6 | CASSYPGDPGFF | TGTGCCAGCAGTTACCCGGGGGACCCGGGGTTCTTC
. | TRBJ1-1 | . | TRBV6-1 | CASSDRVTEAFF | TGTGCCAGCAGTGACAGGGTCACTGAAGCTTTCTTT
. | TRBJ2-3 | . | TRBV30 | CAWSEGGRGTDTQYF | TGTGCCTGGAGTGAAGGGGGTAGAGGAACAGATACGCAGTATTTT
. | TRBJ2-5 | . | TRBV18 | CASSLGLQETQYF | TGTGCCAGCTCATTGGGACTGCAAGAGACCCAGTACTTC
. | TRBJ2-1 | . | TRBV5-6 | CASSPWTVDEQFF | TGTGCCAGCAGCCCGTGGACAGTAGATGAGCAGTTCTTC
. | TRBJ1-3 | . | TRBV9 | CASSVDPGSSGNTIYF | TGTGCCAGCAGCGTAGATCCGGGTAGCTCTGGAAACACCATATATTTT
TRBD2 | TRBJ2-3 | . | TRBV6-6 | CASSYGGEDTQYF | TGTGCCAGCAGTTACGGGGGGGAGGATACGCAGTATTTT
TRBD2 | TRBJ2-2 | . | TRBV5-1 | CASSLLAGGSNTGELFF | TGCGCCAGCAGCTTGCTAGCGGGGGGTTCGAACACCGGGGAGCTGTTTTTT
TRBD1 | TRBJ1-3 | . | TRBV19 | CASSPGQGRDYSGNTIYF | TGTGCCAGTAGTCCAGGACAGGGACGGGATTACTCTGGAAACACCATATATTTT
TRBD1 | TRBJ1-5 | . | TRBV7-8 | CASSLGTAGQPQHF | TGTGCCAGCAGCCTCGGGACAGCAGGTCAGCCCCAGCATTTT
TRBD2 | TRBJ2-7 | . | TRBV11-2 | CASSLAGGSSYEQYF | TGTGCCAGCAGCTTAGCCGGGGGGAGCTCCTACGAGCAGTACTTC
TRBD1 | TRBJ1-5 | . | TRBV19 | CASSRTGGGQPQHF | TGTGCCAGTAGTCGGACAGGGGGCGGTCAGCCCCAGCATTTT
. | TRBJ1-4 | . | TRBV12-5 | CASGLGQVGEKLFF | TGTGCTAGTGGTTTGGGGCAGGTGGGTGAAAAACTGTTTTTT
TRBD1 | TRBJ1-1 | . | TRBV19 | CASSYISGQRNTEAFF | TGTGCCAGTAGTTATATCTCGGGACAGAGGAACACTGAAGCTTTCTTT
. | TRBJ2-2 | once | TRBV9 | CASSPRHEWGELFF | TGTGCCAGCAGCCCCCGACACGAATGGGGGGAGCTGTTTTTT
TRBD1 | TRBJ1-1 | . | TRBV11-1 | CASSPPTGTEAFF | TGTGCCAGCAGCCCCCCGACAGGGACTGAAGCTTTCTTT
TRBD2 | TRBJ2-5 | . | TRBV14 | CASSRRPAAGEQETQYF | TGTGCCAGCAGCCGCCGCCCGGCAGCGGGGGAACAAGAGACCCAGTACTTC
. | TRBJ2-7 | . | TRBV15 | CATSRSYQTLDEQYF | TGTGCCACCAGCAGGTCCTACCAGACGCTAGACGAGCAGTACTTC
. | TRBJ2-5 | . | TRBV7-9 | CASSHRDIETRYF | TGTGCCAGCAGCCACCGGGACATAGAGACCCGGTACTTC
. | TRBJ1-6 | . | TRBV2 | CASSEQGLGFVPLHF | TGTGCCAGCAGTGAACAGGGCTTGGGGTTTGTGCCCCTCCACTTT
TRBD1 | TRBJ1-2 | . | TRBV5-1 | CASSLEGTGGNGYTF | TGCGCCAGCAGCTTGGAGGGGACAGGGGGTAATGGCTACACCTTC
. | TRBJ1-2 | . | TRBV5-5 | CASSADSYGYTF | TGTGCCAGCAGCGCCGACAGCTATGGCTACACCTTC
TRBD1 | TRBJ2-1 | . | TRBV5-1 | CASSLVPQGVDNEQFF | TGCGCCAGCAGCTTGGTCCCCCAGGGGGTCGACAATGAGCAGTTCTTC
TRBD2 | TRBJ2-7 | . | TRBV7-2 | CASRSWGAGGPREQYF | TGTGCCAGCAGGTCCTGGGGGGCGGGGGGGCCTCGGGAGCAGTACTTC